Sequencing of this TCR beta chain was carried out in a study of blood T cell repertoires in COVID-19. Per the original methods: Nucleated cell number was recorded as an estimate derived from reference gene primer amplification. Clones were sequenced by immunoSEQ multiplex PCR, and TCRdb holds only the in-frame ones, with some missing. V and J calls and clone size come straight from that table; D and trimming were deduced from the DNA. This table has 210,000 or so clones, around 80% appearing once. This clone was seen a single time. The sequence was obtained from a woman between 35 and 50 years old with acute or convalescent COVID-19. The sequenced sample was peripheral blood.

The CDR3 region is CASSQDGGGGRAPETQYF. In DNA, the CDR3 is TGTGCCAGCAGCCAAGATGGGGGTGGAGGGAGAGCCCCAGAGACCCAGTACTTC. This sequence joins TRBV4-2 and TRBJ2-5; tentative D call: TRBD2 (6 bases). CDR1 LGHNA and CDR2 YNFKEQ come from the germline V gene. V was pared by 0 bases and J by 4 bases, with 21 bases between. The CDR3 covers 18 residues.